This T cell receptor (beta chain) was sequenced for a study of T cell responses to AZD1222 COVID-19 vaccine. Overall study context: Second-dose groups at about 4 or about 12 weeks were pooled. Regarding the study as a whole: Baseline seropositivity occurred in only a handful of AZD1222 recipients. Vaccine-associated CD4 TCRs ranged over spike, dominating at 160-218 and 743-854.

Profiling relied on immunoSEQ multiplex PCR, and the TCRdb table lists in-frame clones only, not all of them. The sample has fewer than 50,000 clones, about 83% seen once. Germline V gene lookup returns CDR1 SGHRS and CDR2 YFSETQ. J lost 2 bases, V lost 4 bases, and 5 bases had no gene match. The CDR3 consists of 16 residues. Note on this clone: Antigen unknown.

The specimen comprised peripheral blood, sampled on day 0 of AZD1222 vaccination. The rearrangement uses TRBV5-1 and TRBJ2-7; TRBD2 agrees at 14 bases. This receptor was identified in an adult in good health. CDR3 nucleotide sequence: TGCGCCAGCAGCCTGGGACTAGCGGGAGTCGCCTACGAGCAGTACTTC. It translates to CASSLGLAGVAYEQYF.